The TCR beta chain described here comes from a study of control samples from healthy donors and cancer patients. Germline V gene sequence: CDR1 MNHEY, CDR2 SMNVEV (reference sequence). The CDR3 spans 12 residues. With 7 bases removed from V and 8 bases from J, the gap between germline ends came to 14 bases. Libraries were prepared by immunoSEQ multiplex PCR; TCRdb keeps only in-frame clonotypes and omits some of them. The top ten clones hold about 4% of a sample with approximately 170,000 clones, around 95% of them seen once. The rearrangement uses TRBV27 and TRBJ1-2; no clear D gene. This TCR was recovered from a woman aged 55-69 years in good health. Source material: blood. The CDR3 sequence: CASKAPFGGYTF. The CDR3 DNA sequence: TGTGCCAGCAAGGCGCCATTCGGCGGCTACACCTTC.